A selection of T cell receptor beta chains follows, all from one sample in a study of control samples from healthy donors and cancer patients. TCRdb's copy holds only in-frame clones and misses some; the assay was immunoSEQ multiplex PCR. The sample has around 100,000 clones; around 89% are singletons. Sequencing input: blood. These receptors were obtained from a man aged 25-45 years in good health. CDR3s include the opening cysteine and the closing phenylalanine or tryptophan. The D gene is left open where the match is weak. Only some rows state a clone size, as once, few, many or a class for expanded clones.

CDR3: CASSAAGGYASGANVLTF; DNA: TGCGCCAGCAGTGCGGCAGGGGGTTATGCTTCTGGGGCCAACGTCCTGACTTTC; J: TRBJ2-6; D: TRBD1; size: .; V: TRBV10-2
CDR3: CASTQTSYEQYF; DNA: TGTGCCAGCACCCAGACGTCCTACGAGCAGTACTTC; J: TRBJ2-7; D: .; size: .; V: TRBV28
CDR3: CARDILSGANVLTF; DNA: TGTGCCCGGGACATCCTCTCTGGGGCCAACGTCCTGACTTTC; J: TRBJ2-6; D: .; size: .; V: TRBV30
CDR3: CASSPGGNTEAFF; DNA: TGTGCCAGCAGCCCCGGAGGGAACACTGAAGCTTTCTTT; J: TRBJ1-1; D: .; size: .; V: TRBV3-1/TRBV3-2
CDR3: CATSDLDRGRSTGELFF; DNA: TGTGCCACCAGTGATCTCGACAGGGGGAGAAGCACCGGGGAGCTGTTTTTT; J: TRBJ2-2; D: TRBD1; size: .; V: TRBV24-1
CDR3: CASLPLAGGYEQYF; DNA: TGTGCCAGCTTACCTCTGGCGGGAGGATACGAGCAGTACTTC; J: TRBJ2-7; D: TRBD2; size: .; V: TRBV6-5
CDR3: CASSLVRTAFF; DNA: TGTGCCAGCAGCTTAGTTCGTACTGCTTTCTTT; J: TRBJ1-1; D: .; size: .; V: TRBV11-2
CDR3: CASSTRQGAAEKLFF; DNA: TGTGCCAGTAGTACTAGACAGGGGGCAGCTGAAAAACTGTTTTTT; J: TRBJ1-4; D: TRBD1; size: .; V: TRBV19
CDR3: CATSRDDPLSSYNEQFF; DNA: TGTGCCACCAGCAGAGATGACCCACTGAGCTCCTACAATGAGCAGTTCTTC; J: TRBJ2-1; D: .; size: .; V: TRBV15
CDR3: CATSESISYNEQFF; DNA: TGTGCCACCAGTGAGTCGATCTCCTACAATGAGCAGTTCTTC; J: TRBJ2-1; D: .; size: .; V: TRBV24-1
CDR3: CASSLLAATQYF; DNA: TGTGCCAGCAGTTTACTTGCGGCTACGCAGTATTTT; J: TRBJ2-3; D: .; size: once; V: TRBV28
CDR3: CASTLEYGGGTDTQYF; DNA: TGTGCCAGCACCCTAGAATATGGCGGGGGAACAGATACGCAGTATTTT; J: TRBJ2-3; D: TRBD2; size: .; V: TRBV4-2
CDR3: CATSDRGHSNQPQHF; DNA: TGTGCCACCAGTGACCGGGGCCATAGCAATCAGCCCCAGCATTTT; J: TRBJ1-5; D: .; size: .; V: TRBV24-1
CDR3: CASSVGQANTEAFF; DNA: TGTGCCAGCAGTGTAGGGCAGGCGAACACTGAAGCTTTCTTT; J: TRBJ1-1; D: .; size: .; V: TRBV2
CDR3: CASRANTAGTYGYTF; DNA: TGTGCCAGCAGGGCCAATACGGCAGGGACTTATGGCTACACCTTC; J: TRBJ1-2; D: .; size: .; V: TRBV6-6
CDR3: CASSIGGNRETQYF; DNA: TGTGCCAGTAGTATCGGAGGGAACCGGGAGACCCAGTACTTC; J: TRBJ2-5; D: .; size: .; V: TRBV19
CDR3: CATSRVGADTQYF; DNA: TGTGCCACCAGTAGGGTGGGGGCAGATACGCAGTATTTT; J: TRBJ2-3; D: .; size: .; V: TRBV24-1
CDR3: CASSLVSNSPLHF; DNA: TGTGCCAGCAGCTTAGTATCCAATTCACCCCTCCACTTT; J: TRBJ1-6; D: .; size: once; V: TRBV7-8
CDR3: CASSLYGLLAAHEQYF; DNA: TGTGCCAGCAGTTTATATGGGCTTCTCGCCGCCCACGAGCAGTACTTC; J: TRBJ2-7; D: .; size: .; V: TRBV27
CDR3: CASSPVGITDTQYF; DNA: TGTGCCAGCTCACCCGTGGGTATAACAGATACGCAGTATTTT; J: TRBJ2-3; D: .; size: .; V: TRBV18
CDR3: CASSLGGGRNQPQHF; DNA: TGTGCCAGCAGCTTGGGCGGCGGGAGGAATCAGCCCCAGCATTTT; J: TRBJ1-5; D: .; size: .; V: TRBV5-6
CDR3: CASSPLSPAGPIQETQYF; DNA: TGTGCCAGCAGTCCGCTCTCCCCCGCGGGCCCTATTCAAGAGACCCAGTACTTC; J: TRBJ2-5; D: .; size: .; V: TRBV27
CDR3: CASSSGIAKNIQYF; DNA: TGTGCCAGCAGTAGTGGAATAGCCAAAAACATTCAGTACTTC; J: TRBJ2-4; D: .; size: .; V: TRBV6-5
CDR3: CASSIGLGLADYEQYF; DNA: TGTGCCAGTAGTATAGGTCTCGGACTAGCGGACTACGAGCAGTACTTC; J: TRBJ2-7; D: TRBD2; size: .; V: TRBV19
CDR3: CASSLWKDTQYF; DNA: TGTGCCAGCAGCTTGTGGAAGGATACGCAGTATTTT; J: TRBJ2-3; D: .; size: .; V: TRBV7-9
CDR3: CASSPAVNQPQHF; DNA: TGTGCCAGCTCACCGGCGGTCAATCAGCCCCAGCATTTT; J: TRBJ1-5; D: .; size: .; V: TRBV18
CDR3: CASNTYEATGYTF; DNA: TGTGCCAGCAACACGTACGAAGCCACTGGCTACACCTTC; J: TRBJ1-2; D: .; size: .; V: TRBV7-9
CDR3: CASSFTGTTGELFF; DNA: TGTGCCAGCAGCTTTACCGGGACCACCGGGGAGCTGTTTTTT; J: TRBJ2-2; D: .; size: .; V: TRBV11-2
CDR3: CASSLAGDSYEQYF; DNA: TGCGCCAGCAGCCTTGCAGGGGACTCCTACGAGCAGTACTTC; J: TRBJ2-7; D: .; size: once; V: TRBV5-1
CDR3: CASSERRADTQYF; DNA: TGTGCCAGCAGTGAGCGGCGAGCAGATACGCAGTATTTT; J: TRBJ2-3; D: .; size: .; V: TRBV2
CDR3: CASSVLRGAGEQFF; DNA: TGTGCCAGCAGCGTCTTGAGGGGGGCTGGTGAGCAGTTCTTC; J: TRBJ2-1; D: .; size: .; V: TRBV9
CDR3: CASSSKPGLAVYEQYF; DNA: TGTGCCAGCAGCTCCAAACCGGGACTAGCGGTTTACGAGCAGTACTTC; J: TRBJ2-7; D: TRBD2; size: .; V: TRBV7-2
CDR3: CASSYSSGEKKLFF; DNA: TGTGCCAGCAGTTACTCGTCGGGGGAGAAAAAACTGTTTTTT; J: TRBJ1-4; D: .; size: once; V: TRBV6-6
CDR3: CASSQGGNTQYF; DNA: TGTGCCAGCAGTCAGGGGGGGAATACGCAGTATTTT; J: TRBJ2-3; D: .; size: .; V: TRBV7-6
CDR3: CASSHLRGYTEAFF; DNA: TGTGCCAGCAGCCACCTCCGGGGTTACACTGAAGCTTTCTTT; J: TRBJ1-1; D: .; size: .; V: TRBV5-6
CDR3: CASISRGNGEFTEAFF; DNA: TGTGCCAGCATCTCGAGGGGGAATGGGGAATTCACTGAAGCTTTCTTT; J: TRBJ1-1; D: .; size: .; V: TRBV7-9
CDR3: CASRRATSGGYNEQFF; DNA: TGTGCCAGCAGACGGGCCACTAGCGGGGGTTACAATGAGCAGTTCTTC; J: TRBJ2-1; D: TRBD2; size: .; V: TRBV7-9
CDR3: CASNREMGNQPQHF; DNA: TGTGCCAGCAATCGGGAAATGGGCAATCAGCCCCAGCATTTT; J: TRBJ1-5; D: .; size: .; V: TRBV2
CDR3: CASSSGGSHNSPLHF; DNA: TGTGCCAGTAGTTCGGGGGGATCCCATAATTCACCCCTCCACTTT; J: TRBJ1-6; D: .; size: .; V: TRBV19
CDR3: CASSQEGRDIRETQYF; DNA: TGTGCCAGCAGCCAAGAAGGGCGCGATATTCGGGAGACCCAGTACTTC; J: TRBJ2-5; D: .; size: .; V: TRBV4-2
CDR3: CASSSAAGQGSYGYTF; DNA: TGTGCCAGCAGCTCCGCAGCGGGACAGGGAAGCTATGGCTACACCTTC; J: TRBJ1-2; D: TRBD1; size: many; V: TRBV7-9
CDR3: CASSLPGEEKLFF; DNA: TGTGCCAGCAGCTTGCCCGGGGAGGAAAAACTGTTTTTT; J: TRBJ1-4; D: .; size: once; V: TRBV11-2
CDR3: CTSSERGNQPQHF; DNA: TGTACCAGCAGTGAACGGGGCAATCAGCCCCAGCATTTT; J: TRBJ1-5; D: .; size: .; V: TRBV6-1
CDR3: CASSLATTDTQYF; DNA: TGCGCCAGCAGCTTGGCTACCACAGATACGCAGTATTTT; J: TRBJ2-3; D: .; size: .; V: TRBV5-1
CDR3: CATSSFLGTDTGELFF; DNA: TGTGCCACCAGTTCCTTCCTCGGGACAGACACCGGGGAGCTGTTTTTT; J: TRBJ2-2; D: TRBD1; size: .; V: TRBV24-1
CDR3: CASSNRGNQETQYF; DNA: TGTGCCAGCAGCAACCGGGGGAACCAAGAGACCCAGTACTTC; J: TRBJ2-5; D: .; size: .; V: TRBV21-1
CDR3: CAISVAGGTYNEQFF; DNA: TGTGCCATCAGTGTTGCGGGGGGTACCTACAATGAGCAGTTCTTC; J: TRBJ2-1; D: TRBD2; size: .; V: TRBV10-3
CDR3: CASSQVRAETQYF; DNA: TGTGCCAGCAGCCAAGTTCGGGCAGAGACCCAGTACTTC; J: TRBJ2-5; D: .; size: .; V: TRBV14
CDR3: CASSPGARTGAGEQYF; DNA: TGTGCCAGTAGCCCGGGGGCCCGGACAGGGGCTGGGGAGCAGTACTTC; J: TRBJ2-7; D: TRBD1; size: .; V: TRBV19
CDR3: CSVEAQGPETQYF; DNA: TGCAGCGTTGAAGCCCAGGGGCCAGAGACCCAGTACTTC; J: TRBJ2-5; D: .; size: .; V: TRBV29-1
CDR3: CASRRTQGTEAFF; DNA: TGTGCCAGCAGAAGGACCCAAGGGACTGAAGCTTTCTTT; J: TRBJ1-1; D: .; size: .; V: TRBV12-3/TRBV12-4
CDR3: CASSPPVGAEAFF; DNA: TGTGCCAGCTCACCACCGGTGGGCGCTGAAGCTTTCTTT; J: TRBJ1-1; D: .; size: .; V: TRBV18
CDR3: CASSGLAGLSTGELFF; DNA: TGTGCCAGTTCAGGACTAGCGGGACTGAGCACCGGGGAGCTGTTTTTT; J: TRBJ2-2; D: TRBD2; size: .; V: TRBV27
CDR3: CASSPPEGTPSNQPQHF; DNA: TGTGCCAGCTCACCACCGGAGGGGACCCCTAGCAATCAGCCCCAGCATTTT; J: TRBJ1-5; D: .; size: .; V: TRBV18
CDR3: CASSYTRTGGYEQYF; DNA: TGTGCCAGCAGCTACACCCGGACAGGGGGCTACGAGCAGTACTTC; J: TRBJ2-7; D: TRBD1; size: once; V: TRBV7-2
CDR3: CATSRDPSETQYF; DNA: TGTGCCACCAGCAGAGACCCATCGGAGACCCAGTACTTC; J: TRBJ2-5; D: .; size: .; V: TRBV15
CDR3: CALTRDMDYTF; DNA: TGTGCCCTCACCCGGGACATGGACTACACCTTC; J: TRBJ1-2; D: .; size: .; V: TRBV6-5